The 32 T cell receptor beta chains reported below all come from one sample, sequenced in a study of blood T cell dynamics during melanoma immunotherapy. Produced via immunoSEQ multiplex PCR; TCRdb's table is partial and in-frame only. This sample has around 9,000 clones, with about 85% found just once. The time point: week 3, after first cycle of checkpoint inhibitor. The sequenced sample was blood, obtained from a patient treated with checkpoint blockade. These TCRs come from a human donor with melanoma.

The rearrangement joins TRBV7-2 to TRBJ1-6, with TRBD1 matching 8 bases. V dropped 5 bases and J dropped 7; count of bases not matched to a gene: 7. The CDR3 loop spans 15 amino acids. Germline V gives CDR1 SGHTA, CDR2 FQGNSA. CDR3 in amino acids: CASSAQGAVNSPLHF. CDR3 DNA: TGTGCCAGCAGCGCGCAGGGGGCGGTGAATTCACCCCTCCACTTT.

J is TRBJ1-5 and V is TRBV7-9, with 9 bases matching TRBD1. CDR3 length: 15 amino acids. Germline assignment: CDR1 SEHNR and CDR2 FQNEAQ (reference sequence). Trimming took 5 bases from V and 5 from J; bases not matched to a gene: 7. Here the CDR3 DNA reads TGTGCCAGCAGCGCCGGGACAGGGTATCATCAGCCCCAGCATTTT. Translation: CASSAGTGYHQPQHF.

The CDR3 reads CASSLTSLVDEQFF. As DNA, the CDR3 is TGTGCCAGCAGCTTAACTAGCCTGGTGGATGAGCAGTTCTTC. V and J are TRBV7-9 and TRBJ2-1; D possibly corresponds to TRBD2 (6 bases). The V gene lost 2 bases and the J gene lost 8 bases, with 13 bases spanning the gap. Germline V gene lookup returns CDR1 SEHNR and CDR2 FQNEAQ (reference sequence). The CDR3 totals 14 residues.

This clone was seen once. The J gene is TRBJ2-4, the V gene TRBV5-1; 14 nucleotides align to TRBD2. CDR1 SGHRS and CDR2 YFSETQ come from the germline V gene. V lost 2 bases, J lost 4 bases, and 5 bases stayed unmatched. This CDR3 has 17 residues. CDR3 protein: CASSLRTSGRIKNIQYF. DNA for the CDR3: TGCGCCAGCAGCTTAAGGACTAGCGGGAGGATTAAAAACATTCAGTACTTC.

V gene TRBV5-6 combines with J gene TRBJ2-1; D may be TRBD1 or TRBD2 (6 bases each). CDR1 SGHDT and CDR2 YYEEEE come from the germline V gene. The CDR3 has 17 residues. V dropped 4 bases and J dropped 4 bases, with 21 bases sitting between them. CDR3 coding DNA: TGTGCCAGCAGCAGGAGGGTCAGGGGTGAGGAGTACAATGAGCAGTTCTTC. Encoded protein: CASSRRVRGEEYNEQFF.

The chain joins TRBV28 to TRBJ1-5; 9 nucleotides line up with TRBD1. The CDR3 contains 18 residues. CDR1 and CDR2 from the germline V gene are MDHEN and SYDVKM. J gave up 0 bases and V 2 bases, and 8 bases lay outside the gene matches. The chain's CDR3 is CASSLDRTGGLSNQPQHF. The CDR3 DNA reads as TGTGCCAGCAGTTTAGATAGAACAGGGGGCCTTAGCAATCAGCCCCAGCATTTT. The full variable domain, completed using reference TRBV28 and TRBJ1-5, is DVKVTQSSRYLVKRTGEKVFLECVQDMDHENMFWYRQDPGLGLRLIYFSYDVKMKEKGDIPEGYSVSREKKERFSLILESASTNQTSMYLCASSLDRTGGLSNQPQHFGDGTRLSIL.

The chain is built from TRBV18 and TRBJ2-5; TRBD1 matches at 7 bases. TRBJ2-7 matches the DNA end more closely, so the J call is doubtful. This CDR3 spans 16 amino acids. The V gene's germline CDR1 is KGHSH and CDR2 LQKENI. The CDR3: CASSSTTGETSYEQYF. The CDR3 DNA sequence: TGTGCCAGCTCATCTACTACAGGGGAGACATCCTACGAGCAGTACTTC.

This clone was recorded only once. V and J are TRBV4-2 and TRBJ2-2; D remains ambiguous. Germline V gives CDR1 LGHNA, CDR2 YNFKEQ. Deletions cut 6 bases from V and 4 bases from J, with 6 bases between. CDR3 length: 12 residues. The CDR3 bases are TGTGCCAGCAGGGGCGGCACCGGGGAGCTGTTTTTT. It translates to CASRGGTGELFF.

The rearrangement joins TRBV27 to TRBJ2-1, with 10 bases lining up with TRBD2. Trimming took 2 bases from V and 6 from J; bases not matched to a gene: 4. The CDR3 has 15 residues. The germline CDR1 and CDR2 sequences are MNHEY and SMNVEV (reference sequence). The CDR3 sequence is CASSLEAGGLNEQFF. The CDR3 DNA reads TGTGCCAGCAGTTTAGAAGCGGGAGGGCTCAATGAGCAGTTCTTC.

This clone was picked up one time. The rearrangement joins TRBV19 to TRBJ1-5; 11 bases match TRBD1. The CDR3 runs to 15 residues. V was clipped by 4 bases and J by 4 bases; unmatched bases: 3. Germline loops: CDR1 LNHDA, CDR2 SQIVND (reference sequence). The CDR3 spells CASSRGQGGNQPQHF. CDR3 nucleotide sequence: TGTGCCAGTAGTAGGGGACAGGGGGGGAATCAGCCCCAGCATTTT. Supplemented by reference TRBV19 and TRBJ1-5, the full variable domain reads DGGITQSPKYLFRKEGQNVTLSCEQNLNHDAMYWYRQDPGQGLRLIYYSQIVNDFQKGDIAEGYSVSREKKESFPLTVTSAQKNPTAFYLCASSRGQGGNQPQHFGDGTRLSIL.

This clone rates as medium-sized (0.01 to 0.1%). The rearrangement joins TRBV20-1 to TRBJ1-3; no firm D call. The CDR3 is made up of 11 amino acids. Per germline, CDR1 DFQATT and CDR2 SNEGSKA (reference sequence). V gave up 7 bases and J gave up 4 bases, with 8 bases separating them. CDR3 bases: TGCAGTGGCAAGACAGGAAACACCATATATTTT. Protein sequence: CSGKTGNTIYF.

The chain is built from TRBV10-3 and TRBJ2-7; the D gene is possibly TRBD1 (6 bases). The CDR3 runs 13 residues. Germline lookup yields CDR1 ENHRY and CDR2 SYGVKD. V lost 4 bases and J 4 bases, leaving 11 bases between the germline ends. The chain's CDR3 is CAISGQGNYEQYF. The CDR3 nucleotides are TGTGCCATCAGTGGGCAGGGGAATTACGAGCAGTACTTC.

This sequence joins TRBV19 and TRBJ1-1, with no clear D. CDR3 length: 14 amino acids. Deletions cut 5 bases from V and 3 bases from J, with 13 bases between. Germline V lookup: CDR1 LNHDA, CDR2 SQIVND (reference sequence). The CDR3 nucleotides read TGTGCCAGTAGTCCCGCGCCCGGGTACACTGAAGCTTTCTTT. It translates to CASSPAPGYTEAFF.

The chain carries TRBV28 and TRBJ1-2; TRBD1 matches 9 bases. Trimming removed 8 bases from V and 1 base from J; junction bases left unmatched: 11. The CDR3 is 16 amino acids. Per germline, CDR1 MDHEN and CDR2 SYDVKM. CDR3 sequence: CASGESGQGLNYGYTF. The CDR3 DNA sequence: TGTGCCAGCGGAGAGTCGGGACAGGGTCTTAACTATGGCTACACCTTC.

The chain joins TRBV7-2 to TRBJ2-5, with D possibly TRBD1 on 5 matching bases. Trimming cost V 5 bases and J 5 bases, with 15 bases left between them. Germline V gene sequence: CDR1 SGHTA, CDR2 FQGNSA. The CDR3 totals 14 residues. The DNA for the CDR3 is TGTGCCAGCAGCCAAGCCAGGGTATTGGAGACCCAGTACTTC. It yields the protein CASSQARVLETQYF.

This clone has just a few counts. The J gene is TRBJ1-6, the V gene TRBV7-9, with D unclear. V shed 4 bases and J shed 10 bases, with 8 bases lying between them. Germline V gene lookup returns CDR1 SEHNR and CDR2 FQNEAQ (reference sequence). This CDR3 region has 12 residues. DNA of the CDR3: TGTGCCAGCAGCTCAAAGACCTCACCCCTCCACTTT. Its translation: CASSSKTSPLHF.

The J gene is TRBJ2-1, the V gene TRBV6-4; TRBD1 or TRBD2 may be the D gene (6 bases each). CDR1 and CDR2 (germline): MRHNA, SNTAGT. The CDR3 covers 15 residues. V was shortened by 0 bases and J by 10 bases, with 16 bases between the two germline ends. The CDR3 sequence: CASSDSKIGGGEQFF. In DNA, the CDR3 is TGTGCCAGCAGTGACTCAAAGATAGGGGGAGGCGAGCAGTTCTTC.

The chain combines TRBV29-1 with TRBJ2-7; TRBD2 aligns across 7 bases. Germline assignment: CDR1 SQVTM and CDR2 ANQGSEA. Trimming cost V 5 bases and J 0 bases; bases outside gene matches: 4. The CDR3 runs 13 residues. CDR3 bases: TGCAGCGTTCTCCTAGCGGCCTCCTACGAGCAGTACTTC. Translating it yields CSVLLAASYEQYF.

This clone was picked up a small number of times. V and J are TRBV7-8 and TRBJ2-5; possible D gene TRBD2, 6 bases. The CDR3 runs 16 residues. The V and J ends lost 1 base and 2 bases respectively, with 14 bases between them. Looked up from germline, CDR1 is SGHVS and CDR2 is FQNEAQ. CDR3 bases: TGTGCCAGCAGCTTAGAAGGGCGGGGCGGACAAGAGACCCAGTACTTC. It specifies CASSLEGRGGQETQYF.

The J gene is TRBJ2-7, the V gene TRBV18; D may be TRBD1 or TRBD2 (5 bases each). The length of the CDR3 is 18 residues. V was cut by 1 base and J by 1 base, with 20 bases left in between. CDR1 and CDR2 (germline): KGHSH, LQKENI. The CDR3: CASSPLPPQGPLSYEQYF. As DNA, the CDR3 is TGTGCCAGCTCACCACTTCCCCCGCAGGGACCCCTTTCCTACGAGCAGTACTTC.

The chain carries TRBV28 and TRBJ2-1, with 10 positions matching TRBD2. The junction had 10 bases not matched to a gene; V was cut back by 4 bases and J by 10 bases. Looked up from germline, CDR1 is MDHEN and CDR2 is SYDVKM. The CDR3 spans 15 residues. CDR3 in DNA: TGTGCCAGCAGTTCCGGGACTAGCGATTTAGGAGAGCAGTTCTTC. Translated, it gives CASSSGTSDLGEQFF.

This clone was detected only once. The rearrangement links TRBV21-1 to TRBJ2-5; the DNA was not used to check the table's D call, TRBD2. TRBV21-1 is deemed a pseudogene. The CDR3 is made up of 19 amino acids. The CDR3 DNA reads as TGTGCCAGCAGGACGCCGGGACTAGCGGTGGGGGGTGAACAAGAGACCCAGTACTTC. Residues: CASRTPGLAVGGEQETQYF.

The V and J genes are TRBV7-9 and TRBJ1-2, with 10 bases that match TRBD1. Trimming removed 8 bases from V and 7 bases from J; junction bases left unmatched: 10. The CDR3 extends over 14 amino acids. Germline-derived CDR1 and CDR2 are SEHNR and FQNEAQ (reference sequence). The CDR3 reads CASSLGQGVSGYTF. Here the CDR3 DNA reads TGTGCCAGCTCCCTTGGACAGGGGGTTTCTGGCTACACCTTC.

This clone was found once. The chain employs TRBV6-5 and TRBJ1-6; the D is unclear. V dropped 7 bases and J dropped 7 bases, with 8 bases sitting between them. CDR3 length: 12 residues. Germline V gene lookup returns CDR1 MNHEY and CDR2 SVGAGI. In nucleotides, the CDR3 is TGTGCCAGCACGACGGGGAATTCACCCCTCCACTTT. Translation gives CASTTGNSPLHF.

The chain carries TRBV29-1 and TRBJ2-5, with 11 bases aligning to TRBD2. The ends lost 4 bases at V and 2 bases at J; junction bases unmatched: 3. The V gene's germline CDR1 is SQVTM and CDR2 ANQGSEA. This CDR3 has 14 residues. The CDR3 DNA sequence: TGCAGCGTTGTAGGGACTAGCGGACAAGAGACCCAGTACTTC. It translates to CSVVGTSGQETQYF.

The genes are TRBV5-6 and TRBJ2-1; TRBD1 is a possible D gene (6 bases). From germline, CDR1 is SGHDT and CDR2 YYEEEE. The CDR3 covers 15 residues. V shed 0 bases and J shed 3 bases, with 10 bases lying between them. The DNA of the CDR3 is TGTGCCAGCAGCTTGGGGGACACAAACTACAATGAGCAGTTCTTC. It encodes CASSLGDTNYNEQFF.

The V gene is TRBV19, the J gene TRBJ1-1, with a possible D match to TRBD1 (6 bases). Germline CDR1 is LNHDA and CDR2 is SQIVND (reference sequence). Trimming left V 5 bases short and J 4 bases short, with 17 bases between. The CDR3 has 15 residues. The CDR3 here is CASSRTDSLPTEAFF. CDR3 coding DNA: TGTGCCAGTAGTCGAACGGACAGCTTGCCCACTGAAGCTTTCTTT.

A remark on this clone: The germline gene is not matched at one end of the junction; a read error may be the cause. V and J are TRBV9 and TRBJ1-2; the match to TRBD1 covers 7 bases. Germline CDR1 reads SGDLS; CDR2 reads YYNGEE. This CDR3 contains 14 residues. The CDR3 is CASSPGTVGYGCTF. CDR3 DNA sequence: TGTGCCAGCAGCCCCGGGACAGTCGGCTATGGCTGCACCTTC.

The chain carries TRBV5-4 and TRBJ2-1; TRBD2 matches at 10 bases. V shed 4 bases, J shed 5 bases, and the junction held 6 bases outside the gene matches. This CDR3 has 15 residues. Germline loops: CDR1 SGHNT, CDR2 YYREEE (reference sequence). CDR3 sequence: CASSPAGGRNNEQFF. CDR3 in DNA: TGTGCCAGCAGCCCAGCGGGAGGGCGGAACAATGAGCAGTTCTTC. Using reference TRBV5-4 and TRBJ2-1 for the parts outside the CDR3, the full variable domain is ETGVTQSPTHLIKTRGQQVTLRCSSQSGHNTVSWYQQALGQGPQFIFQYYREEENGRGNFPPRFSGLQFPNYSSELNVNALELDDSALYLCASSPAGGRNNEQFFGPGTRLTVL.

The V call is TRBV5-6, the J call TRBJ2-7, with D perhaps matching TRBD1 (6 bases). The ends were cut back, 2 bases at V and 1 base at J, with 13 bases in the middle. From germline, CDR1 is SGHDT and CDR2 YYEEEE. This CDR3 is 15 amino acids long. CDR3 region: CASSLFLTGSYEQYF. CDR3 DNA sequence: TGTGCCAGCAGCTTATTCCTGACAGGATCCTACGAGCAGTACTTC.

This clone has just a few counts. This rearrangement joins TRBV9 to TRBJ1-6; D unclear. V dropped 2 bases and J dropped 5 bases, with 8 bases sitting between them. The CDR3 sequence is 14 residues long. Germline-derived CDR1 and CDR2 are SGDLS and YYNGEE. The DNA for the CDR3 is TGTGCCAGCAGCGTCGGACTGCATAATTCACCCCTCCACTTT. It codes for CASSVGLHNSPLHF.

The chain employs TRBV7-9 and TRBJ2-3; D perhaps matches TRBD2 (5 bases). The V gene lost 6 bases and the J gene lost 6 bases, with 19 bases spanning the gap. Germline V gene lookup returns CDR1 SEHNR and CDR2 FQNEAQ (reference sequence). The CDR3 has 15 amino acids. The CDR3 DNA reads TGTGCCAGCAGTAGAGGGTCTGATCTCAGGGATACGCAGTATTTT. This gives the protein CASSRGSDLRDTQYF.